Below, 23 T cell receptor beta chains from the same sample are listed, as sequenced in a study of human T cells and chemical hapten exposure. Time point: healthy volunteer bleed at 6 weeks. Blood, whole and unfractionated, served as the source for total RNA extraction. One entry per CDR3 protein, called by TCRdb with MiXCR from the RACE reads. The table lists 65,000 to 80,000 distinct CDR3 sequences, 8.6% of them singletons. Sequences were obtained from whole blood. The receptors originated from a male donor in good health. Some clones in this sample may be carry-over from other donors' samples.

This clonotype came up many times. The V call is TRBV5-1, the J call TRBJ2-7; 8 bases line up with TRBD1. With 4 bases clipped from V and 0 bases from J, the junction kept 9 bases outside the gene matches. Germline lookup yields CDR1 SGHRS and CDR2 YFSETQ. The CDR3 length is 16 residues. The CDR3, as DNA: TGCGCCAGCAGCGCCCGACAGGGGAGGCCCTCCTACGAGCAGTACTTC. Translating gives CASSARQGRPSYEQYF.

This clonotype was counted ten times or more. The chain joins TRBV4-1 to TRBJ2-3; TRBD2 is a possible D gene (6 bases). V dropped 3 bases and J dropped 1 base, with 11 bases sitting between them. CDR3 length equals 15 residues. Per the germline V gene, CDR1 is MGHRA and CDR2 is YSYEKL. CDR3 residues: CASSHVRGRTDTQYF. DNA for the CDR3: TGCGCCAGCAGCCACGTGCGGGGACGCACAGATACGCAGTATTTT.

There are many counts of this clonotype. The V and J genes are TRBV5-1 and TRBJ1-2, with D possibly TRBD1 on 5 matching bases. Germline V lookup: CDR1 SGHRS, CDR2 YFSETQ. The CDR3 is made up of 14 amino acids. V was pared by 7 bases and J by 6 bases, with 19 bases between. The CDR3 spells CASRQTYRIDGYTF. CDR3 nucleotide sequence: TGCGCCAGCCGCCAAACCTACAGGATTGATGGCTACACCTTC.

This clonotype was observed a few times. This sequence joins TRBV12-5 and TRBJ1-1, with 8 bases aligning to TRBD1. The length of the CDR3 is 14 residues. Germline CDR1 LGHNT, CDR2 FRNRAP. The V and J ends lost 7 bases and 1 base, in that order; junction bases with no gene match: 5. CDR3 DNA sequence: TGTGCTAGTGAACAGGGGGGCGGGAACACTGAAGCTTTCTTT. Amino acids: CASEQGGGNTEAFF.

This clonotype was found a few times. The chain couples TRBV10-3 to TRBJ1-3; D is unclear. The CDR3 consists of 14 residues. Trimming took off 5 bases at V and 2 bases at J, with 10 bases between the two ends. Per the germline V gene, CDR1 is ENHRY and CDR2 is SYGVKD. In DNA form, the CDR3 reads TGTGCCATCAGTCCGTTAGGCACTGGAAACACCATATATTTT. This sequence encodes CAISPLGTGNTIYF.

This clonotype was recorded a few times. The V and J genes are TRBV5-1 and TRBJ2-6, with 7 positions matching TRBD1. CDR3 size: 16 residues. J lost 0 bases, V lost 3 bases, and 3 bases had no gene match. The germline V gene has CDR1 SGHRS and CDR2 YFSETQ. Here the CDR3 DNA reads TGCGCCAGCAGCTCGACAGGGTACTCTGGGGCCAACGTCCTGACTTTC. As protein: CASSSTGYSGANVLTF.

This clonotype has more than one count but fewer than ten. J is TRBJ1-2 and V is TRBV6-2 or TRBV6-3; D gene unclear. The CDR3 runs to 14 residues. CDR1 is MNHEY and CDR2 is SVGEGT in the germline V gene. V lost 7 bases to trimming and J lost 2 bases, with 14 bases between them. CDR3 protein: CASTLKKPNYGYTF. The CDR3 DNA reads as TGTGCCAGCACCCTAAAGAAGCCCAACTATGGCTACACCTTC.

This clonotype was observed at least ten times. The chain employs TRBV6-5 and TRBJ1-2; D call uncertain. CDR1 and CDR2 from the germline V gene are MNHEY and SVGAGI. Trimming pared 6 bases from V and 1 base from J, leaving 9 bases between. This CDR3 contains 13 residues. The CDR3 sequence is CASSPTINYGYTF. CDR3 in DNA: TGTGCCAGCAGCCCGACCATTAACTATGGCTACACCTTC.

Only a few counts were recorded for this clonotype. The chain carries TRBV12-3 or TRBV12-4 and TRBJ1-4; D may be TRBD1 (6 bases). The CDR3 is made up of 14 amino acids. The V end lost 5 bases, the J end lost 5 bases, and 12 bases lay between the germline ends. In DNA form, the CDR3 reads TGTGCCAGCAGTCCGGGGACACCCAATGAAAAACTGTTTTTT. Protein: CASSPGTPNEKLFF.

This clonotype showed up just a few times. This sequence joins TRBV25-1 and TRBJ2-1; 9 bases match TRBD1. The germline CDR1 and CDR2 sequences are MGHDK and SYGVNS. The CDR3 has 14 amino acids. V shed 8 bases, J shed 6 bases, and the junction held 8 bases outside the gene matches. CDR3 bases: TGTGCCAGCTCCCGGGACAGGGCGTCCAATGAGCAGTTCTTC. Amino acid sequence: CASSRDRASNEQFF.

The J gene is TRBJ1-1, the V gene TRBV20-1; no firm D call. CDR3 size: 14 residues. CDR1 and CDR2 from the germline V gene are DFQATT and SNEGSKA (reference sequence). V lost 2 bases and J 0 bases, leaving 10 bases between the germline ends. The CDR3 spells CSARPGRMNTEAFF. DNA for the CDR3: TGCAGTGCTAGACCTGGACGGATGAACACTGAAGCTTTCTTT.

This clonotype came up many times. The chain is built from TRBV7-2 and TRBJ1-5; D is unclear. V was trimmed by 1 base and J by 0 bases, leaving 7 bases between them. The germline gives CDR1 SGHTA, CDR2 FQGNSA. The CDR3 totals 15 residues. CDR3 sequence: CASSLEPLSNQPQHF. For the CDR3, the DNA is TGTGCCAGCAGCTTAGAACCCCTTAGCAATCAGCCCCAGCATTTT.

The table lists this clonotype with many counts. The CDR3 DNA sequence: TGTGCCAGCAGCCCCGCGCCGGGGAATGAAAAACTGTTTTTT. Its translation is CASSPAPGNEKLFF. The V and J genes are TRBV3-1 and TRBJ1-4; D is unresolved. The CDR3 is 14 amino acids. The ends were cut back, 4 bases at V and 5 bases at J, with 11 bases in the middle. Germline CDR1 and CDR2: LGHDT and YNNKEL (reference sequence).

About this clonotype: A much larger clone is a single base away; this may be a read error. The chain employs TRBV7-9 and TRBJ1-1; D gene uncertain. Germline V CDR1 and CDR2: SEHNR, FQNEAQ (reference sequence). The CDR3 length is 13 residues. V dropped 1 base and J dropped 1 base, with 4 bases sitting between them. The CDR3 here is CASSLEENTEAFF. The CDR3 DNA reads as TGTGCCAGCAGCTTAGAAGAGAACACTGAAGCTTTCTTT.

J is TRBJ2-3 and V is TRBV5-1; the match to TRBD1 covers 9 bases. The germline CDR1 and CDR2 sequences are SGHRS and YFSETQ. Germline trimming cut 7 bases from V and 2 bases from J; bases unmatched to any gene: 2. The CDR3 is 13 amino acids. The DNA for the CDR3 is TGCGCCAGCGGACAGGGGCCCACAGATACGCAGTATTTT. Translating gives CASGQGPTDTQYF.

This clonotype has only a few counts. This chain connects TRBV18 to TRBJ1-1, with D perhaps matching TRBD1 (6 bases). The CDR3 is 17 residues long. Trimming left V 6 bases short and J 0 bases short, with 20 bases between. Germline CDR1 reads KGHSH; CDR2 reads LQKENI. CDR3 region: CASSVRDIPSMNTEAFF. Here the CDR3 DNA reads TGTGCCAGCTCTGTCCGGGACATCCCATCCATGAACACTGAAGCTTTCTTT. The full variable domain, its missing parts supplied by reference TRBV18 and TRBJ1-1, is NAGVMQNPRHLVRRRGQEARLRCSPMKGHSHVYWYRQLPEEGLKFMVYLQKENIIDESGMPKERFSAEFPKEGPSILRIQQVVRGDSAAYFCASSVRDIPSMNTEAFFGQGTRLTVV.

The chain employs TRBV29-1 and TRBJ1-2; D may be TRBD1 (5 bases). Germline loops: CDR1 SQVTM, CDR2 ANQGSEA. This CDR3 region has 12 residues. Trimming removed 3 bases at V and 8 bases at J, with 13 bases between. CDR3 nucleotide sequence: TGCAGCGTTGATCAGGGTGTAAACGGCTACACCTTC. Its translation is CSVDQGVNGYTF.

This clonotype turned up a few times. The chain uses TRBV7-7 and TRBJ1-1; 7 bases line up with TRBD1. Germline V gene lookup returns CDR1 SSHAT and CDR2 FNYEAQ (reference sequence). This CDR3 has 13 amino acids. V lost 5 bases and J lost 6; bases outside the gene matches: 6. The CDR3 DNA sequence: TGTGCCAGCAGCGCCCAACAGGGGTCTGAAGCTTTCTTT. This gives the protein CASSAQQGSEAFF.

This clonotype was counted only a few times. In DNA form, the CDR3 reads TGCAGTGCTAGAGATTTGGGGGGATTGTACAATGAGCAGTTCTTC. It codes for CSARDLGGLYNEQFF. The chain recombines TRBV20-1 with TRBJ2-1; tentatively, D is TRBD2 (6 bases). V was shortened by 0 bases and J by 4 bases, with 13 bases between the two germline ends. The CDR3 is 15 residues long. The germline CDR1 and CDR2 sequences are DFQATT and SNEGSKA (reference sequence).

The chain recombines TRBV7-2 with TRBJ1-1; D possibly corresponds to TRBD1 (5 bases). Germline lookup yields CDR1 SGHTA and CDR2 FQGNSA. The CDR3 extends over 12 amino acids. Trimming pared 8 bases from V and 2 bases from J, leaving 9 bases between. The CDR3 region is CASRGLNTEAFF. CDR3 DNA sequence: TGTGCCAGCCGGGGCCTCAACACTGAAGCTTTCTTT.

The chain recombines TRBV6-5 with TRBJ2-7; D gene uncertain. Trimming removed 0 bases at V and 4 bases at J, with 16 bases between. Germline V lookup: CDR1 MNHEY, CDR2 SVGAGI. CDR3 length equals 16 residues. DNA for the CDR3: TGTGCCAGCAGTTACTCGGGGAAGCCCAAGTATTACGAGCAGTACTTC. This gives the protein CASSYSGKPKYYEQYF.

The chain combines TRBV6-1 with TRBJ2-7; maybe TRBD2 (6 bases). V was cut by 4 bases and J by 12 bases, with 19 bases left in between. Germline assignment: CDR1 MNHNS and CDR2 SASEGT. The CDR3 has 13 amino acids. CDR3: CASSGGPSAWVYF. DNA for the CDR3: TGTGCCAGCAGTGGGGGTCCTAGCGCCTGGGTGTACTTC.

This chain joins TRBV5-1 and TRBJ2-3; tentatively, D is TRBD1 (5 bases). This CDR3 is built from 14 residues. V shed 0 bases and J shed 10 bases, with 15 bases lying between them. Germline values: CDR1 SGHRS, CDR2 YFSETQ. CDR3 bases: TGCGCCAGCAGCTTGGAAAACCCAGGGAAGCCGCAGTATTTT. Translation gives CASSLENPGKPQYF.